The present T cell receptor (beta chain) was sequenced within a study of T cell repertoires in cytomegalovirus infection. Turning to the study itself: Indicated by public TCR beta signatures were CMV infection and matching HLA type.

TCRdb itself ran the reads through MiXCR, one entry per CDR3 protein. Of 150,000 to 200,000 distinct CDR3 sequences listed, approximately 20% are singletons. General study points: The cumulative frequency of public TCR beta families distinguished individuals who carried CMV together with the relevant HLA. Ex vivo responses were dominated by HLA-C-restricted CMV-specific TCR beta clonotypes.

This clonotype showed up just a few times. Antigen specificity is unknown. The TCR sequence derives from a human donor in good health (CMV status not recorded). Some clones in this sample may be carry-over from other donors' samples. The sequenced sample was PBMCs.

In DNA form, the CDR3 reads TGCAGTGCTAGATCAGACAGGGGTATACAGAATGAGCAGTTCTTC. Translated, it gives CSARSDRGIQNEQFF. V and J are TRBV20-1 and TRBJ2-1, with 8 bases matching TRBD1. The V segment lost 2 bases and the J segment 7 bases; nucleotides outside the gene matches: 10. CDR3 length equals 15 residues. Per the germline V gene, CDR1 is DFQATT and CDR2 is SNEGSKA (reference sequence).